One and the same sample provided the 9 T cell receptor beta chains below, sequenced in a study of beta chain features in type 1 diabetes. The isolated RNA, all of it, was reverse transcribed, so expressed TCRB transcripts were what got sequenced. Sequenced by immunoSEQ multiplex PCR; TCRdb stores in-frame clones only, minus some. The sample shows roughly 400,000 clones, about 15% of them seen only once. Sequences were obtained from naive CD4+ T cells from blood. Receptors were obtained from a man in his thirties or forties in good health.

V and J are TRBV30 and TRBJ2-2, with a weak D call TRBD2 (6 bases). In germline, CDR1 is GTSNPN, CDR2 SVGIG (reference sequence). This CDR3 contains 14 residues. V dropped 1 base and J dropped 7 bases, with 13 bases sitting between them. The CDR3 coding sequence is TGTGCCTGGAGTGGGCCTAGCGAGTTCGGGGAGCTGTTTTTT. Encoded protein: CAWSGPSEFGELFF.

The J gene is TRBJ2-7, the V gene TRBV7-2; D assignment may be TRBD1 or TRBD2 (5 bases each). CDR1 and CDR2 (germline): SGHTA, FQGNSA. Deletions cut 0 bases from V and 2 bases from J, with 8 bases between. This CDR3 is built from 14 residues. The CDR3: CASSLAWGTYEQYV. CDR3 DNA: TGTGCCAGCAGCTTAGCGTGGGGGACCTACGAGCAGTACGTC.

The rearrangement uses TRBV5-1 and TRBJ2-2, with TRBD2 matching 14 bases. CDR3 length equals 16 residues. In germline, CDR1 is SGHRS, CDR2 YFSETQ. With V trimmed by 4 bases and J by 5 bases, 4 bases remained unmatched. In DNA, the CDR3 is TGCGCCAGCAGCCCCCGGACTAGCGGGAGGACCGGGGAGCTGTTTTTT. Protein: CASSPRTSGRTGELFF. The variable domain in full, with the rest retrieved from reference TRBV5-1 and TRBJ2-2, is KAGVTQTPRYLIKTRGQQVTLSCSPISGHRSVSWYQQTPGQGLQFLFEYFSETQRNKGNFPGRFSGRQFSNSRSEMNVSTLELGDSALYLCASSPRTSGRTGELFFGEGSRLTVL.

The CDR3 region is CASSVEAGRISGANVLTF. CDR3 in DNA: TGTGCCAGCAGCGTAGAGGCAGGGCGAATCTCTGGGGCCAACGTCCTGACTTTC. The rearrangement links TRBV9 to TRBJ2-6; the D gene is possibly TRBD1 (5 bases). Trimming took off 0 bases at V and 0 bases at J, with 13 bases between the two ends. The germline V gene encodes CDR1 SGDLS and CDR2 YYNGEE. The CDR3 is 18 residues long. Based on the CDR3 plus reference TRBV9 and TRBJ2-6, the full variable domain is DSGVTQTPKHLITATGQRVTLRCSPRSGDLSVYWYQQSLDQGLQFLIQYYNGEERAKGNILERFSAQQFPDLHSELNLSSLELGDSALYFCASSVEAGRISGANVLTFGAGSRLTVL.

This clone was seen a few times. The rearrangement uses TRBV14 and TRBJ2-1, with 7 bases identical to TRBD1. There are 18 residues in the CDR3. In germline, CDR1 is SGHDN, CDR2 FVKESK. V trimming: 2 bases; J trimming: 0 bases; junction bases outside the gene matches: 10. CDR3 amino acids: CASSQSGSRGYSYNEQFF. The CDR3 nucleotides read TGTGCCAGCAGCCAAAGTGGAAGCAGGGGGTACTCCTACAATGAGCAGTTCTTC.

This clone appeared a few times. V is TRBV25-1 and J is TRBJ2-3; a possible D gene is TRBD2 (6 bases). The ends were cut back, 7 bases at V and 3 bases at J, with 14 bases in the middle. The CDR3 sequence is 14 residues long. From germline, CDR1 is MGHDK and CDR2 SYGVNS. The CDR3 protein is CASKTSRWTDTQYF. In DNA, the CDR3 is TGTGCCAGCAAGACTAGTCGGTGGACAGATACGCAGTATTTT.

This chain uses TRBV5-6 with TRBJ2-1; D not resolved. The CDR3 length is 15 residues. Germline values: CDR1 SGHDT, CDR2 YYEEEE. Trimming stripped 0 bases from V and 5 bases from J, with 12 bases between. The CDR3 DNA follows: TGTGCCAGCAGCTTGGGCACACCGACGGACAATGAGCAGTTCTTC. This translates into CASSLGTPTDNEQFF.

A few counts support this clone. The chain has TRBV30 and TRBJ1-2; 9 nucleotides line up with TRBD1. The CDR3 sequence is 16 residues long. CDR1 is GTSNPN and CDR2 is SVGIG in the germline V gene (reference sequence). V trimming: 1 base; J trimming: 3 bases; junction bases outside the gene matches: 9. The CDR3 protein is CAWSAGLQGADYGYTF. For the CDR3, the DNA is TGTGCCTGGAGTGCCGGGCTACAGGGGGCAGACTATGGCTACACCTTC.

This clone showed up just a few times. The chain combines TRBV5-1 with TRBJ2-6, with D possibly being TRBD2 (5 bases). Trimming stripped 0 bases from V and 2 bases from J, with 9 bases between. The CDR3 sequence is 16 residues long. Germline V gives CDR1 SGHRS, CDR2 YFSETQ. The CDR3 is CASSLAGLPGANVLTF. The CDR3 DNA sequence: TGCGCCAGCAGCTTGGCCGGACTCCCTGGGGCCAACGTCCTGACTTTC.